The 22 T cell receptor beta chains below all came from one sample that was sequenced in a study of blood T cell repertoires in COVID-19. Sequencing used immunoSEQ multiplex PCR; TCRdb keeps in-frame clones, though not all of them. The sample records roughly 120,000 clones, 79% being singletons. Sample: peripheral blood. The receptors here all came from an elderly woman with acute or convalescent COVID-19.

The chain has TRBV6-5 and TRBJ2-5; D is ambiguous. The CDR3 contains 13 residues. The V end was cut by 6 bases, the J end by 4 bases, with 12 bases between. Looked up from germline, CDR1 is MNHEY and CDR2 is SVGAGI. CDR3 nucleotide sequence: TGTGCCAGCAGAAATAGAGCACGAGAGACCCAGTACTTC. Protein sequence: CASRNRARETQYF.

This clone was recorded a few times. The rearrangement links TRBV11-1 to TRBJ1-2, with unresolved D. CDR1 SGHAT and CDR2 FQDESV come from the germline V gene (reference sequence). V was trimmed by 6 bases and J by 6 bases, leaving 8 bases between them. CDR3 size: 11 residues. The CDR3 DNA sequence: TGTGCCAGCAGTCGAGCGGATGGCTACACCTTC. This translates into CASSRADGYTF.

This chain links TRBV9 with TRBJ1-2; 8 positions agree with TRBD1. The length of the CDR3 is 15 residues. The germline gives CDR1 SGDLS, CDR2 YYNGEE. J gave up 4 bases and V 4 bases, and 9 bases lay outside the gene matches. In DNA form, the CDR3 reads TGTGCCAGCAGCCCAAGGACAGGGACTTTCTATGGCTACACCTTC. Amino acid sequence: CASSPRTGTFYGYTF.

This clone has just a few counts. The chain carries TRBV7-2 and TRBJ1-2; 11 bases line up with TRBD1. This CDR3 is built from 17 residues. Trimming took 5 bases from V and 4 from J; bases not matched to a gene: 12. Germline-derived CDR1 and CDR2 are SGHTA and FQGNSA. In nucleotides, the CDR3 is TGTGCCAGCAGCCCCCGGACAGGGGGCGCGGATGGCTATGGCTACACCTTC. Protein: CASSPRTGGADGYGYTF.

The CDR3 here is CASRRTRDTNEQFF. For the CDR3, the DNA is TGTGCCAGTAGGCGGACTAGGGATACAAATGAGCAGTTCTTC. The rearrangement uses TRBV19 and TRBJ2-1; TRBD2 matches at 7 bases. Germline CDR1 reads LNHDA; CDR2 reads SQIVND (reference sequence). V lost 6 bases and J lost 7; bases outside the gene matches: 9. The CDR3 sequence is 14 residues long.

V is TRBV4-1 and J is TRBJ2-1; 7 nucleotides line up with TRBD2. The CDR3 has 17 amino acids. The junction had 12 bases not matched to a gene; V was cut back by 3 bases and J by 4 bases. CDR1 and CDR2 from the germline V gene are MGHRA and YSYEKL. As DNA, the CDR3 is TGCGCCAGCAGCCATAGGGCGACAGCGGGATGGTACAATGAGCAGTTCTTC. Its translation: CASSHRATAGWYNEQFF.

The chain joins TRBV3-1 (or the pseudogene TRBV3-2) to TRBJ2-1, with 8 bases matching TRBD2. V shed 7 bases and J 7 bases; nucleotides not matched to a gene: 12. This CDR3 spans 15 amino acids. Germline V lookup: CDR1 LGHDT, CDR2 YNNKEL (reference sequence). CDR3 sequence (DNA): TGTGCCAGCAAATCCAGAGGACTAGCCGGGAATGAGCAGTTCTTC. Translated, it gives CASKSRGLAGNEQFF.

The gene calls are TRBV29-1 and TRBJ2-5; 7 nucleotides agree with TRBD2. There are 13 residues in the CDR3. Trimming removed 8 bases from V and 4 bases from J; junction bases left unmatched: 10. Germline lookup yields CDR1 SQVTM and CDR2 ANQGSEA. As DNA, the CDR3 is TGCAGCTTTAGACGGGGGGTAGTAGAGACCCAGTACTTC. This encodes CSFRRGVVETQYF.

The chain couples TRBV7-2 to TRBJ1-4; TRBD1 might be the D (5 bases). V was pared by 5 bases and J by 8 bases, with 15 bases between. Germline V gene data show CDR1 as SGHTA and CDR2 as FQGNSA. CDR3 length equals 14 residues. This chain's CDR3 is CASSTRTPGEKLFF. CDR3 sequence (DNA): TGTGCCAGCAGCACCAGGACACCCGGAGAAAAACTGTTTTTT.

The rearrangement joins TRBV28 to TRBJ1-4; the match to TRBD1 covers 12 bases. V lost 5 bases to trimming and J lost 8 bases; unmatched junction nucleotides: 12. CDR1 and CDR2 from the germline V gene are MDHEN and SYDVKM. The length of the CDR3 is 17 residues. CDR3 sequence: CASSQGTGGLGTEKLFF. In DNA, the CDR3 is TGTGCCAGCAGTCAAGGGACAGGGGGCTTGGGGACAGAAAAACTGTTTTTT. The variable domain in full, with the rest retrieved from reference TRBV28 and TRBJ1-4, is DVKVTQSSRYLVKRTGEKVFLECVQDMDHENMFWYRQDPGLGLRLIYFSYDVKMKEKGDIPEGYSVSREKKERFSLILESASTNQTSMYLCASSQGTGGLGTEKLFFGSGTQLSVL.

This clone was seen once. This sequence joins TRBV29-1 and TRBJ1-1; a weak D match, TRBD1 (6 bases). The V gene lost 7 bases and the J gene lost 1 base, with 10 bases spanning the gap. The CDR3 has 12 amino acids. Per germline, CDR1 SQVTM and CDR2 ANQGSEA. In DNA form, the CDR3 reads TGCAGCGGAGGCAGGGGGAACACTGAAGCTTTCTTT. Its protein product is CSGGRGNTEAFF.

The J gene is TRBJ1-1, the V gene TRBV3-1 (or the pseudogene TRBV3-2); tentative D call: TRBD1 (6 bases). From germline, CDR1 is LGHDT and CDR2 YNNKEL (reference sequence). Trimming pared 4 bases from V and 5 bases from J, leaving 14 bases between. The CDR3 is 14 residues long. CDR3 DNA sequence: TGTGCCAGCAGCCTTCGGGAGGGGGTGACTGAAGCTTTCTTT. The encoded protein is CASSLREGVTEAFF.

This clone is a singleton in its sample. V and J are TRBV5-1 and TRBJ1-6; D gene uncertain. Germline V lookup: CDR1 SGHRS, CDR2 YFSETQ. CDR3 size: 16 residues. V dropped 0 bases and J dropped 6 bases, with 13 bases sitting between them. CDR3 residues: CASSLDTAPLNSPLHF. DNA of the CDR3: TGCGCCAGCAGCTTGGACACCGCCCCTCTTAATTCACCCCTCCACTTT.

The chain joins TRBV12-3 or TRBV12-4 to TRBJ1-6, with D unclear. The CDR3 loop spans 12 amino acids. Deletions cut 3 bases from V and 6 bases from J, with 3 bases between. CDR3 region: CASSLSNSPLHF. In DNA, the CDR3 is TGTGCCAGCAGTTTGAGTAATTCACCCCTCCACTTT.

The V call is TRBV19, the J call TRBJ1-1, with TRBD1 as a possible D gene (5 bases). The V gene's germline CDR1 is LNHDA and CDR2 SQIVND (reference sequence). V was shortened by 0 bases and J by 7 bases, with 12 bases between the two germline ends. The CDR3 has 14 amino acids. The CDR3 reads CASSIDPGSSEAFF. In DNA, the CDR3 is TGTGCCAGTAGTATAGATCCAGGGTCGAGTGAAGCTTTCTTT.

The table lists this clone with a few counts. CDR3 sequence (DNA): TGTGCCAGCAGAAGTGCGGCTGACTCCTACGAGCAGTACTTC. It specifies CASRSAADSYEQYF. The chain combines TRBV7-8 with TRBJ2-7, with D hard to call. Germline values: CDR1 SGHVS, CDR2 FQNEAQ. Trimming took off 6 bases at V and 0 bases at J, with 12 bases between the two ends. The CDR3 is 14 residues long.

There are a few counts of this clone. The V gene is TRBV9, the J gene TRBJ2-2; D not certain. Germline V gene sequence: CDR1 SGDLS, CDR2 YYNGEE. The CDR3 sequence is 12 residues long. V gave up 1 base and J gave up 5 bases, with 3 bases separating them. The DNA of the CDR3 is TGTGCCAGCAGCGTATCAACCGGGGAGCTGTTTTTT. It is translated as CASSVSTGELFF.

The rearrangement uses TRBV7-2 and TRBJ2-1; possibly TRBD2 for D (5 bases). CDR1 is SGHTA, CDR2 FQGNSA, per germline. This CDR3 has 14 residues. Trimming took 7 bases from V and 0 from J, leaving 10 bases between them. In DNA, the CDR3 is TGTGCCAGCAACATTGGGAGCTCCTACAATGAGCAGTTCTTC. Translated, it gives CASNIGSSYNEQFF.

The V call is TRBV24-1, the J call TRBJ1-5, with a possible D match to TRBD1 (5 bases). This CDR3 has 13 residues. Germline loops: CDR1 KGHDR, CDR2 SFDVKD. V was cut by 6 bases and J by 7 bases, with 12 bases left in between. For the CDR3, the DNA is TGTGCCACCAGTCAGACGGAGGGGCAGCCCCAGCATTTT. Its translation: CATSQTEGQPQHF.

In DNA, the CDR3 is TGTGCCTGGAGTTCGGGAGGGGACGGTTCACCCCTCCACTTT. Protein sequence: CAWSSGGDGSPLHF. This chain connects TRBV30 to TRBJ1-6; the D gene is possibly TRBD1 (5 bases). The V and J ends lost 2 bases and 9 bases respectively, with 14 bases between them. CDR1 and CDR2 from the germline V gene are GTSNPN and SVGIG (reference sequence). There are 14 residues in the CDR3. Full variable domain (missing parts from reference TRBV30 and TRBJ1-6): SQTIHQWPATLVQPVGSPLSLECTVEGTSNPNLYWYRQAAGRGLQLLFYSVGIGQISSEVPQNLSASRPQDRQFILSSKKLLLSDSGFYLCAWSSGGDGSPLHFGNGTRLTVT.

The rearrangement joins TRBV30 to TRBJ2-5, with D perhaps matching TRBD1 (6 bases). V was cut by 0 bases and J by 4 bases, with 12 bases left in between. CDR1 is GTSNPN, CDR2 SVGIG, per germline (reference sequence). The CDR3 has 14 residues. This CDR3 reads CAWSVLAGVETQYF. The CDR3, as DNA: TGTGCCTGGAGTGTACTCGCAGGGGTAGAGACCCAGTACTTC.

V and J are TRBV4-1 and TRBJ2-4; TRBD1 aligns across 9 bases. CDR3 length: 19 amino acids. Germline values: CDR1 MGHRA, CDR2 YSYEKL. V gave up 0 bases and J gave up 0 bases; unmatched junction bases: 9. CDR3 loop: CASSQDRGQGISAKNIQYF. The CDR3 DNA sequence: TGCGCCAGCAGCCAAGATCGGGGACAGGGTATTTCAGCCAAAAACATTCAGTACTTC.